This T cell receptor (beta chain) was recovered during a study of T cells in Graves' hyperthyroidism and ophthalmopathy. This clonotype was seen ten or more times. Germline V gives CDR1 GTSNPN, CDR2 SVGIG (reference sequence). Trimming shortened V by 7 bases and J by 4 bases, and 13 bases separated the two germline ends. The CDR3 is 13 residues long. RNA transcripts served as the template for amplifying TCR beta CDR3 regions. Initially, a first-round RT-PCR of the TCR CDR3 employed the HTBI primer set. MiXCR, run by TCRdb on the multiplex PCR reads, gives a single entry per CDR3 protein. The data show nearly 600,000 distinct CDR3 sequences, 14% seen once. Disease duration was under 3 months in the ophthalmopathy patients, who also had a Clinical Activity Score of at least 3 and a NOSPECS grade of at least 4. PBMCs were derived from more than 8 ml fresh peripheral blood.

The rearrangement links TRBV30 to TRBJ2-2, with D possibly being TRBD1 (7 bases). The sequence derives from a young woman with Graves' ophthalmopathy. Sequenced input: blood. The CDR3 loop reads CALEGAGTGELFF. CDR3 nucleotides: TGTGCCTTGGAGGGGGCGGGCACCGGGGAGCTGTTTTTT. Supplemented by reference TRBV30 and TRBJ2-2, the full variable domain reads SQTIHQWPATLVQPVGSPLSLECTVEGTSNPNLYWYRQAAGRGLQLLFYSVGIGQISSEVPQNLSASRPQDRQFILSSKKLLLSDSGFYLCALEGAGTGELFFGEGSRLTVL.